The clone carrying this T cell receptor (beta chain) occurred many times. The record originates from a study of T cells in Graves' hyperthyroidism and ophthalmopathy. V gave up 6 bases and J gave up 0 bases, with 14 bases separating them. The CDR3 consists of 16 residues. Germline lookup yields CDR1 SGHAT and CDR2 FQNNGV. RNA transcripts served as the template for amplifying TCR beta CDR3 regions. HTBI primers were the set used in a first-round RT-PCR of the TCR CDR3. TCRdb passed the multiplex PCR reads through MiXCR, listing each CDR3 protein once. The table has 660,000 or so distinct CDR3 sequences, around 21% seen once.

This chain connects TRBV11-2 to TRBJ2-2; the D gene is possibly TRBD1 (6 bases). What was sequenced was blood. This clonotype was obtained from a man between 25 and 39 years old with Graves' ophthalmopathy. The DNA for the CDR3 is TGTGCCAGCAGATCCTTAGGACAGACGAACACCGGGGAGCTGTTTTTT. Translating it yields CASRSLGQTNTGELFF.